These 27 T cell receptor beta chains share one sample of origin, sequenced in a study of vaccination effects on CD4 cells after COVID-19. Following 10 days of culture, CD4+ T cells were isolated. From March to December 2020, the person had a SARS-CoV-2 infection that was confirmed by PCR. Vaccination of participants consisted of two doses of either the BNT162b2 or mRNA-1273 vaccine. Some clones are missing from TCRdb's copy, which holds only in-frame ones; the method was immunoSEQ multiplex PCR. There are around 50,000 clones in the sample; about 76% occur only once, and under 7% lies in the top ten. These receptors are not linked to any known antigen. The sample was CD4+ T cells from PBMCs cultured without peptide, taken after COVID-19 vaccination. The receptors stem from a human donor who had a prior SARS-CoV-2 infection.

J is TRBJ2-2 and V is TRBV3-1 (or the pseudogene TRBV3-2); D is ambiguous. CDR3 length equals 13 residues. Germline CDR1 reads LGHDT; CDR2 reads YNNKEL (reference sequence). Trimming took 4 bases from V and 4 from J, leaving 7 bases between them. Here the CDR3 reads CASSRLGTGELFF. In DNA, the CDR3 is TGTGCCAGCAGCCGGTTGGGCACCGGGGAGCTGTTTTTT.

The chain has TRBV9 and TRBJ2-6; no firm D call. V lost 7 bases to trimming and J lost 0 bases, with 11 bases between them. The CDR3 is made up of 15 amino acids. Germline V CDR1 and CDR2: SGDLS, YYNGEE. The CDR3 nucleotides are TGTGCCAGCGAATCTTTTAGCTCTGGGGCCAACGTCCTGACTTTC. Translating it yields CASESFSSGANVLTF.

This clone was found once. The chain employs TRBV6-5 and TRBJ2-7; 9 bases are a match to TRBD1. CDR3 length equals 14 residues. Germline CDR1 and CDR2: MNHEY and SVGAGI. V shed 2 bases, J shed 4 bases, and the junction held 3 bases outside the gene matches. The CDR3 DNA reads TGTGCCAGCAGTTACCGGGACAGGGTTTACGAGCAGTACTTC. Its protein product is CASSYRDRVYEQYF.

V gene TRBV19 combines with J gene TRBJ1-6, with D unclear. The V and J ends lost 3 bases and 11 bases respectively, with 17 bases between them. Germline V gene lookup returns CDR1 LNHDA and CDR2 SQIVND (reference sequence). The length of the CDR3 is 15 residues. Here the CDR3 reads CASSIRPTTTTPLHF. The CDR3 nucleotides read TGTGCCAGTAGTATCCGCCCTACTACGACGACACCCCTCCACTTT. The variable domain in full, with the rest retrieved from reference TRBV19 and TRBJ1-6, is DGGITQSPKYLFRKEGQNVTLSCEQNLNHDAMYWYRQDPGQGLRLIYYSQIVNDFQKGDIAEGYSVSREKKESFPLTVTSAQKNPTAFYLCASSIRPTTTTPLHFGNGTRLTVT.

This chain uses TRBV11-3 with TRBJ2-7; D gene uncertain. The CDR3 sequence is 14 residues long. In germline, CDR1 is SGHNT, CDR2 YENEEA. V was shortened by 1 base and J by 2 bases, with 9 bases between the two germline ends. CDR3 region: CASSLAVGPYEQYF. As DNA, the CDR3 is TGTGCCAGCAGCTTAGCAGTTGGGCCCTACGAGCAGTACTTC.

The genes are TRBV6-5 and TRBJ2-5; 9 bases map to TRBD1. CDR1 and CDR2 (germline): MNHEY, SVGAGI. The CDR3 contains 15 residues. The V segment lost 9 bases and the J segment 4 bases; nucleotides outside the gene matches: 12. The CDR3 region has the DNA TGTGCCAGAGGGTCCGGGACAGGGCCGGGAGAGACCCAGTACTTC. It translates to CARGSGTGPGETQYF.

V gene TRBV19 combines with J gene TRBJ1-4; no reliable D call. The CDR3 consists of 13 residues. Trimming stripped 3 bases from V and 5 bases from J, with 7 bases between. Per germline, CDR1 LNHDA and CDR2 SQIVND (reference sequence). The CDR3 DNA sequence: TGTGCCAGTAGTATGTTTGTAAATGAAAAACTGTTTTTT. The encoded protein is CASSMFVNEKLFF.

This chain connects TRBV9 to TRBJ2-7, with 7 nucleotides matching TRBD2. The CDR3 has 16 residues. CDR1 is SGDLS and CDR2 is YYNGEE in the germline V gene. V lost 0 bases, J lost 5 bases, and 11 bases stayed unmatched. The CDR3 coding sequence is TGTGCCAGCAGCGTAGGTGTGGGGGGGGTAGTCGACGAGCAGTACTTC. Encoded protein: CASSVGVGGVVDEQYF.

V is TRBV11-3 and J is TRBJ2-1; D tentatively reads TRBD1 or TRBD2 (5 bases each). The V and J ends lost 3 bases and 10 bases respectively, with 13 bases between them. Germline CDR1 reads SGHNT; CDR2 reads YENEEA. This CDR3 comprises 13 residues. As DNA, the CDR3 is TGTGCCAGCAGCTTTTTGAGGGGCGGGGAGCAGTTCTTC. It translates to CASSFLRGGEQFF.

This clone was detected once. This chain links TRBV29-1 with TRBJ2-3, with D hard to call. Germline lookup yields CDR1 SQVTM and CDR2 ANQGSEA. V was clipped by 8 bases and J by 4 bases, with 22 bases between them. The CDR3 is 15 amino acids. CDR3 amino acids: CSSAPGFQGPDTQYF. CDR3 sequence (DNA): TGCAGCTCTGCACCCGGGTTCCAAGGTCCAGATACGCAGTATTTT.

A few counts support this clone. This chain connects TRBV7-9 to TRBJ1-5, with D possibly matching TRBD1 (6 bases). Germline V gives CDR1 SEHNR, CDR2 FQNEAQ (reference sequence). This CDR3 contains 14 residues. V was shortened by 4 bases and J by 2 bases, with 9 bases between the two germline ends. The CDR3: CASSSTGGNQPQHF. DNA for the CDR3: TGTGCCAGCAGCTCGACAGGCGGCAATCAGCCCCAGCATTTT. Filled out from reference TRBV7-9 and TRBJ1-5, the complete variable domain reads DTGVSQNPRHKITKRGQNVTFRCDPISEHNRLYWYRQTLGQGPEFLTYFQNEAQLEKSRLLSDRFSAERPKGSFSTLEIQRTEQGDSAMYLCASSSTGGNQPQHFGDGTRLSIL.

This clone is deemed medium-sized. The chain recombines TRBV11-2 with TRBJ2-2, with D possibly matching TRBD1 (6 bases). This CDR3 comprises 15 residues. Per germline, CDR1 SGHAT and CDR2 FQNNGV. The ends were cut back, 2 bases at V and 4 bases at J, with 11 bases in the middle. The CDR3 is CASSLRLGGTGELFF. DNA for the CDR3: TGTGCCAGCAGCTTACGATTAGGGGGCACCGGGGAGCTGTTTTTT.

The chain couples TRBV5-4 to TRBJ2-2, with a tentative D call TRBD2 (6 bases). Germline values: CDR1 SGHNT, CDR2 YYREEE (reference sequence). Trimming removed 4 bases at V and 5 bases at J, with 9 bases between. CDR3 length: 13 amino acids. DNA for the CDR3: TGTGCCAGCAGCCCAGGGAGGACCGGGGAGCTGTTTTTT. It translates to CASSPGRTGELFF.

This chain links TRBV7-2 with TRBJ2-5; the match to TRBD1 covers 9 bases. After removal of 4 bases from V and 5 bases from J, the junction contained 8 bases not matched to a gene. Germline V gives CDR1 SGHTA, CDR2 FQGNSA. This CDR3 contains 15 residues. CDR3 nucleotide sequence: TGTGCCAGCAGCTCTTACAGGGGGCCCGAGGAGACCCAGTACTTC. This translates into CASSSYRGPEETQYF.

This chain links TRBV14 with TRBJ2-1; 7 bases map to TRBD2. J was trimmed by 8 bases and V by 1 base; bases with no gene match: 11. The CDR3 is 16 amino acids. Germline V gives CDR1 SGHDN, CDR2 FVKESK. The CDR3 DNA reads TGTGCCAGCAGCCAAGCCATTTGGCGGGAGTTCGATGAGCAGTTCTTC. Protein product: CASSQAIWREFDEQFF.

The J gene is TRBJ2-2, the V gene TRBV5-1; 8 positions agree with TRBD1. Looked up from germline, CDR1 is SGHRS and CDR2 is YFSETQ. This CDR3 comprises 15 residues. Trimming took 2 bases from V and 6 from J; bases not matched to a gene: 6. CDR3 loop: CASSFDRGQAGELFF. The CDR3 nucleotides are TGCGCCAGCAGCTTCGACAGGGGACAGGCCGGGGAGCTGTTTTTT. Using reference TRBV5-1 and TRBJ2-2 for the parts outside the CDR3, the full variable domain is KAGVTQTPRYLIKTRGQQVTLSCSPISGHRSVSWYQQTPGQGLQFLFEYFSETQRNKGNFPGRFSGRQFSNSRSEMNVSTLELGDSALYLCASSFDRGQAGELFFGEGSRLTVL.

The chain has TRBV3-1 (or the pseudogene TRBV3-2) and TRBJ1-5, with 12 bases aligning to TRBD1. From germline, CDR1 is LGHDT and CDR2 YNNKEL (reference sequence). The J segment lost 5 bases and the V segment lost 5 bases, leaving 7 bases of the junction unmatched. CDR3 length: 16 residues. Written as DNA, the CDR3 is TGTGCCAGCAGCAGGGGACAGGGGGCAAGGGATCAGCCCCAGCATTTT. It codes for CASSRGQGARDQPQHF.

The V call is TRBV5-1, the J call TRBJ2-6; no firm D call. Germline values: CDR1 SGHRS, CDR2 YFSETQ. V lost 3 bases, J lost 0 bases, and 16 bases lay in between. The CDR3 has 18 amino acids. CDR3 in DNA: TGCGCCAGCAGCTCCTCCCGGTCCCGCAGCTCTGGGGCCAACGTCCTGACTTTC. This translates into CASSSSRSRSSGANVLTF.

The genes are TRBV6-6 and TRBJ1-5; 11 nucleotides agree with TRBD1. This CDR3 has 17 residues. Germline CDR1 reads MNHNY; CDR2 reads SVGAGI (reference sequence). Trimming at V came to 5 bases and at J to 6 bases, leaving 12 bases not matched to a gene. CDR3 in DNA: TGTGCCAGCAGTCCAGGTCCCGGGACAGGGGGGGGTCAGCCCCAGCATTTT. This sequence encodes CASSPGPGTGGGQPQHF.

The rearrangement links TRBV5-1 to TRBJ2-3; TRBD1 matches at 8 bases. This CDR3 is built from 17 residues. The V gene's germline CDR1 is SGHRS and CDR2 YFSETQ. Trimming at V came to 4 bases and at J to 1 base, leaving 11 bases not matched to a gene. The CDR3 DNA sequence: TGCGCCAGCAGCATACCGACAGGGGCGATGGGCACAGATACGCAGTATTTT. Protein product: CASSIPTGAMGTDTQYF.

Remarks on this clone: The junction departs from germline at one end; a sequencing error may be responsible. The genes are TRBV7-7 and TRBJ2-3, with TRBD1 identical over 7 bases. CDR3 length equals 13 residues. Germline values: CDR1 SSHAT, CDR2 FNYEAQ (reference sequence). The CDR3 region is CASSLDREDTQYF. CDR3 nucleotides: TGTGCTAGCAGCTTAGACAGGGAAGATACGCAGTATTTT.

The V call is TRBV4-2, the J call TRBJ2-1, with unresolved D. V gave up 2 bases and J gave up 0 bases, with 5 bases separating them. This CDR3 spans 14 amino acids. Germline V CDR1 and CDR2: LGHNA, YNFKEQ. The CDR3 region has the DNA TGTGCCAGCAGCCAAATGGTCTCCTACAATGAGCAGTTCTTC. Residues: CASSQMVSYNEQFF.

The gene calls are TRBV5-1 and TRBJ2-1; TRBD2 is a possible D gene (5 bases). Germline V gives CDR1 SGHRS, CDR2 YFSETQ. V shed 5 bases and J shed 8 bases, with 14 bases lying between them. This CDR3 has 13 residues. The CDR3 region has the DNA TGCGCCAGCAGTGATATTAGCGCGGATGAGCAGTTCTTC. Its translation is CASSDISADEQFF. The complete variable domain, with remaining parts taken from reference TRBV5-1 and TRBJ2-1, reads KAGVTQTPRYLIKTRGQQVTLSCSPISGHRSVSWYQQTPGQGLQFLFEYFSETQRNKGNFPGRFSGRQFSNSRSEMNVSTLELGDSALYLCASSDISADEQFFGPGTRLTVL.

The V and J genes are TRBV5-1 and TRBJ2-7; 12 bases fit TRBD2. The CDR3 runs to 15 residues. The V gene end was trimmed by 2 bases and the J gene end by 5 bases; junction bases not matched to a gene: 5. In germline, CDR1 is SGHRS, CDR2 YFSETQ. The CDR3 nucleotides are TGCGCCAGCAGCTTCCTACTAGCGGGGGGAAACGAGCAGTACTTC. Amino acids: CASSFLLAGGNEQYF.

The genes are TRBV5-5 and TRBJ1-2; D unclear. CDR3 size: 14 residues. Between the trimmed V and J ends, which lost 2 bases and 8 bases, there was a span of 16 bases. In germline, CDR1 is SGHKS, CDR2 YYEKEE (reference sequence). The CDR3 nucleotides are TGTGCCAGCAGCTTATCAGGTCTCCCCTACGGCTACACCTTC. Translated, it gives CASSLSGLPYGYTF.

This clone occurred a few times. The chain carries TRBV3-1 (or the pseudogene TRBV3-2) and TRBJ2-1; 7 bases align to TRBD2. The CDR3 runs to 16 residues. V was pared by 4 bases and J by 4 bases, with 10 bases of the junction left unmatched. Germline V lookup: CDR1 LGHDT, CDR2 YNNKEL (reference sequence). For the CDR3, the DNA is TGTGCCAGCAGCCCCTCCCTAGCGGTCCTTTACAATGAGCAGTTCTTC. Encoded protein: CASSPSLAVLYNEQFF.

The chain joins TRBV4-2 to TRBJ2-1, with a weak D call TRBD1 (6 bases). V was clipped by 0 bases and J by 2 bases, with 8 bases between them. CDR3 size: 15 residues. Germline V CDR1 and CDR2: LGHNA, YNFKEQ. This CDR3 reads CASSQEQGTYNEQFF. CDR3 DNA: TGTGCCAGCAGCCAAGAACAGGGTACCTACAATGAGCAGTTCTTC.